The clone carrying this T cell receptor beta chain was observed a handful of times. Its specificity is unknown. This CDR3 has 13 residues. V lost 4 bases and J lost 10, with 11 bases in between. CDR1 and CDR2 from the germline V gene are SGHTA and FQGNSA. The data were obtained in a study of cytomegalovirus exposure and HLA in healthy donors. Regarding the study as a whole: Using the classifier, cytomegalovirus status was reportedly diagnosed with high specificity and sensitivity. A few chains tied to CMV proved CMV antigen-specific in vitro. In a later analysis, common viral pathogens appeared linked to several of the most significant clusters. Within a later analysis, the majority of CMV-associated TCR beta chains appeared HLA-restricted.

PCR used 60 Vbeta primers and 13 Jbeta primers. Sequencing used immunoSEQ multiplex PCR; TCRdb keeps in-frame clones, though not all of them. Seen here are some 100,000 clones, 65% to 80% observed once, and the top ten hold just under 4%. This chain connects TRBV7-2 to TRBJ1-6; D is ambiguous. This receptor was obtained from a woman between 50 and 59 years old in good health and CMV-seropositive. Sample: PBMCs. The CDR3 DNA sequence: TGTGCCAGCAGCTCCTCCACGGGGTCACCCCTCCACTTT. Encoded protein: CASSSSTGSPLHF.